A selection of T cell receptor beta chains follows, all from one sample in a study of blood T cell dynamics during melanoma immunotherapy. Using immunoSEQ multiplex PCR, the repertoire was profiled, and TCRdb retains in-frame clones only, with some absent. The top ten clones hold 8% to 10% of a sample with approximately 10,000 clones, 86% of them seen once. The specimen comprised blood, sampled from a patient treated with checkpoint blockade. The receptors derive from a human donor with melanoma. Each CDR3 is given without its conserved first and last residue. A D gene is named only where the DNA matches it firmly. Clone sizes are given selectively: once, few, many, or a class where the clone is expanded.

d_gene	v_gene	j_gene	abundance	CDR3aa
TRBD1	TRBV2	TRBJ1-1	-	ASSTRQGNTEAF
TRBD1	TRBV19	TRBJ1-1	-	ASSPSDRGFEAF
TRBD1	TRBV28	TRBJ2-7	once	ASKQGYYEQY
-	TRBV29-1	TRBJ2-7	-	SVETRYEQY
TRBD1	TRBV5-4	TRBJ2-3	once	ASSLRTGGTDTQY
-	TRBV28	TRBJ1-5	once	ASRVGQSNQPQH
-	TRBV7-2	TRBJ1-2	-	ASSLAVTAGYGYT
-	TRBV29-1	-	-	SVTGWAGIYEQY
TRBD1	TRBV5-1	TRBJ2-2	-	ASSPTGTGAGELF
-	TRBV30	TRBJ1-5	-	AWSAQVPNQPQH
-	TRBV5-5	TRBJ2-4	-	ASSKDRQNIQY
-	TRBV4-3	TRBJ2-5	-	ASSQEYRAETQY
-	TRBV4-2	TRBJ1-2	-	ASSPQRTAGDYGYT
-	TRBV18	TRBJ1-2	-	ASSPPWRYGYT
-	TRBV11-2	TRBJ2-5	-	ASSLDTFEETQY
TRBD1	TRBV7-6	TRBJ2-2	-	ASSLANPGTGGTGELF
-	TRBV4-3	TRBJ1-2	-	ASSQDRGSNYGYT
-	TRBV12-2	TRBJ1-1	-	ASRLAQGLDTEAF
-	TRBV7-3	TRBJ2-2	-	ASSLGPAGELF
TRBD1	TRBV5-1	TRBJ2-7	-	ASSLAGQGTHEQY
TRBD2	TRBV7-9	TRBJ2-3	-	ASSDLLAGGKDTQY
-	TRBV5-1	TRBJ2-1	-	ASRPLADNEQF
TRBD1	TRBV4-1	TRBJ1-4	-	ASSADGTGEEKLF
-	TRBV9	TRBJ1-5	-	ASGRGGFQPQH
TRBD1	TRBV7-8	TRBJ1-1	-	ASSLAQGGGTEAF
-	TRBV18	TRBJ2-7	-	ASSRDRGTHEQY
-	TRBV6-6	TRBJ2-5	-	ASSPNQGVQETQY
-	TRBV5-4	TRBJ2-5	-	ASSSRGDQETQY
-	TRBV6-5	TRBJ2-3	-	ASSRRDDTDTQY
-	TRBV7-8	TRBJ1-5	-	ASSLDAYSNQPQH
-	TRBV7-3	TRBJ1-1	-	ASSSQSGTEAF
-	TRBV7-3	TRBJ2-1	-	ASSNQPEGPYNEQF
TRBD1	TRBV5-4	TRBJ2-5	-	ASSGQGHRETQY
-	TRBV28	TRBJ1-4	-	ASSLLVGTNEKLF
TRBD1	TRBV19	TRBJ2-3	-	ASSVTGGYTDTQY
-	TRBV19	TRBJ2-1	-	ASSIWRTRNNEQF
-	TRBV6-5	TRBJ1-5	-	ASASSGGQSQPQH
TRBD1	TRBV27	TRBJ1-6	-	ASTLRRDRGFSSYNSPLH
-	TRBV20-1	TRBJ2-7	once	SAKESYEQY
-	TRBV28	TRBJ2-2	-	AINDGNTGELF
TRBD2	TRBV27	TRBJ2-7	few	ASSVGGLAGTYEQY
-	TRBV9	TRBJ1-4	once	ASSLGGLDEKLF